Below are 32 T cell receptor beta chains sequenced from a single sample in a study of T-cell reconstitution after alpha-beta-depleted transplantation in children. Unique molecular identifiers were used to barcode this TCRbeta library. TCRdb ran MiXCR on the PCR reads and lists one entry per CDR3 protein. The sample records about 590,000 distinct CDR3 sequences, approximately 12% being singletons. The specimen comprised PBMCs, mostly from graft donor cells, sampled 360 days after TCRalphabeta/CD19-depleted stem cell transplant. The origin of the receptors is a male patient between 10 and 17 years old who had a stem cell transplant for acute myeloid leukemia, so the T cells may come from the graft donor.

This clonotype was counted between two and nine times. CDR3 coding DNA: TGTGCCAGCAGTGCGACAGGGCATACTGAAGCTTTCTTT. Translated, it gives CASSATGHTEAFF. J is TRBJ1-1 and V is TRBV25-1; the match to TRBD1 covers 7 bases. The germline V gene encodes CDR1 MGHDK and CDR2 SYGVNS. The CDR3 runs to 13 residues. The V gene end was trimmed by 4 bases and the J gene end by 5 bases; junction bases not matched to a gene: 4.

The chain is built from TRBV19 and TRBJ2-1; 9 bases are shared with TRBD1. Germline values: CDR1 LNHDA, CDR2 SQIVND (reference sequence). This CDR3 has 16 residues. The trim removed 4 bases at V and 10 bases at J, leaving 14 bases unmatched. The CDR3 spells CASSTQGTGKGWEQFF. CDR3 DNA sequence: TGTGCCAGTAGTACCCAGGGGACAGGGAAAGGTTGGGAGCAGTTCTTC. Full variable domain (outside the CDR3, taken from reference TRBV19 and TRBJ2-1): DGGITQSPKYLFRKEGQNVTLSCEQNLNHDAMYWYRQDPGQGLRLIYYSQIVNDFQKGDIAEGYSVSREKKESFPLTVTSAQKNPTAFYLCASSTQGTGKGWEQFFGPGTRLTVL.

This clonotype was counted a few times. The CDR3 DNA follows: TGTGCCAGCAGCTTATTAGGCGTAAGCTCCTACGAGCAGTACTTC. Its translation: CASSLLGVSSYEQYF. The V call is TRBV7-2, the J call TRBJ2-7, with D uncertain. Germline V gene data show CDR1 as SGHTA and CDR2 as FQGNSA. Trimming shortened V by 2 bases and J by 0 bases, and 11 bases separated the two germline ends. This CDR3 is built from 15 residues.

This clonotype was seen a few times. The chain uses TRBV27 and TRBJ2-1; the match to TRBD2 covers 14 bases. Germline-derived CDR1 and CDR2 are MNHEY and SMNVEV (reference sequence). The CDR3 is made up of 16 amino acids. V gave up 7 bases and J gave up 4 bases; unmatched junction bases: 6. The CDR3 loop reads CASTRLAGGFYNEQFF. The DNA for the CDR3 is TGTGCCAGCACGAGACTAGCGGGAGGGTTTTACAATGAGCAGTTCTTC.

In this sample, this clonotype turned up many times. This chain uses TRBV10-3 with TRBJ2-7, with D perhaps matching TRBD2 (5 bases). CDR3 length: 14 residues. The germline CDR1 and CDR2 sequences are ENHRY and SYGVKD. V lost 0 bases, J lost 0 bases, and 6 bases lay in between. The CDR3 DNA reads as TGTGCCATCAGTGAGTCTCGGGGCTCCTACGAGCAGTACTTC. Translation gives CAISESRGSYEQYF.

Only a few counts were recorded for this clonotype. V is TRBV29-1 and J is TRBJ2-3; D is possibly TRBD1 (6 bases). The CDR3 sequence is 15 residues long. Looked up from germline, CDR1 is SQVTM and CDR2 is ANQGSEA. Trimming cost V 3 bases and J 3 bases, with 16 bases left between them. In DNA, the CDR3 is TGCAGCGTTGAGTATGGCAGGGGAGCGACAGATACGCAGTATTTT. Amino acid sequence: CSVEYGRGATDTQYF.

This clonotype was found a few times. The chain joins TRBV4-3 to TRBJ2-2; 10 bases line up with TRBD1. The CDR3 loop spans 17 amino acids. V was pared by 3 bases and J by 5 bases, with 9 bases of the junction left unmatched. Looked up from germline, CDR1 is LGHNA and CDR2 is YSLEER. The CDR3 nucleotides read TGCGCCAGCAGCCATCTCCGGGACAGGGGTTGGACCGGGGAGCTGTTTTTT. Its translation is CASSHLRDRGWTGELFF.

This clonotype appeared a few times. The rearrangement joins TRBV6-2 or TRBV6-3 to TRBJ1-1; D is perhaps TRBD1 (5 bases). Between the trimmed V and J ends, which lost 2 bases and 3 bases, there was a span of 13 bases. Germline CDR1 and CDR2: MNHEY and SVGEGT. This CDR3 comprises 15 residues. The CDR3 sequence is CASSYTVRVYTEAFF. The CDR3, as DNA: TGTGCCAGCAGTTACACCGTCAGGGTTTACACTGAAGCTTTCTTT.

V is TRBV5-1 and J is TRBJ1-2; 7 bases agree with TRBD1. Germline CDR1 reads SGHRS; CDR2 reads YFSETQ. The CDR3 is 13 amino acids. V shed 3 bases, J shed 7 bases, and the junction held 6 bases outside the gene matches. The CDR3 protein is CASSWDSGAGYTF. CDR3 DNA: TGCGCCAGCAGCTGGGACAGCGGGGCTGGCTACACCTTC.

This clonotype was counted ten times or more. The chain carries TRBV29-1 and TRBJ2-1; tentatively, D is TRBD1 (5 bases). Germline V lookup: CDR1 SQVTM, CDR2 ANQGSEA. Trimming cost V 7 bases and J 4 bases, with 14 bases left between them. This CDR3 has 13 amino acids. DNA of the CDR3: TGCAGCGGTTCAGGGTGGCCTTACAATGAGCAGTTCTTC. Translating it yields CSGSGWPYNEQFF.

This clonotype has at least ten counts. The CDR3 bases are TGTGCCAGCGCCAGTAGTAACCCCTACGAGCAGTACTTC. The encoded protein is CASASSNPYEQYF. The chain joins TRBV4-2 to TRBJ2-7; D ambiguous. Trimming shortened V by 8 bases and J by 2 bases, and 13 bases separated the two germline ends. Looked up from germline, CDR1 is LGHNA and CDR2 is YNFKEQ. The CDR3 is made up of 13 amino acids.

This clonotype was detected a few times. The chain has TRBV19 and TRBJ2-2; TRBD2 is a possible D gene (5 bases). V was cut by 4 bases and J by 1 base, with 13 bases left in between. From germline, CDR1 is LNHDA and CDR2 SQIVND (reference sequence). This CDR3 is 16 amino acids long. CDR3 residues: CASSTLGAENTGELFF. The DNA of the CDR3 is TGTGCCAGTAGTACTCTGGGAGCGGAGAACACCGGGGAGCTGTTTTTT.

A few counts support this clonotype. The CDR3 DNA follows: TGTGCCACCAGTGATTTGGGCAGGACAAAGCAGTACTTC. Its protein product is CATSDLGRTKQYF. The chain employs TRBV24-1 and TRBJ2-7; tentatively, D is TRBD1 (5 bases). V was trimmed by 0 bases and J by 8 bases, leaving 10 bases between them. CDR3 length: 13 residues. Germline CDR1 reads KGHDR; CDR2 reads SFDVKD.

In this sample, this clonotype turned up many times. CDR3 residues: CAWSASGAEQFF. CDR3 DNA: TGTGCCTGGAGCGCTAGCGGGGCTGAGCAGTTCTTC. The J gene is TRBJ2-1, the V gene TRBV30; 9 bases fit TRBD2. Germline trimming cut 3 bases from V and 9 bases from J; bases unmatched to any gene: 3. The CDR3 sequence is 12 residues long. CDR1 and CDR2 (germline): GTSNPN, SVGIG (reference sequence).

This clonotype was counted at least ten times. The chain is built from TRBV27 and TRBJ2-1; 11 bases are a match to TRBD2. Trimming at V came to 4 bases and at J to 1 base, leaving 3 bases not matched to a gene. The CDR3 runs to 16 residues. The germline gives CDR1 MNHEY, CDR2 SMNVEV (reference sequence). The CDR3 region is CASSSGTSGSYNEQFF. The CDR3 DNA reads as TGTGCCAGCAGTTCCGGGACTAGCGGTTCCTACAATGAGCAGTTCTTC.

The CDR3 loop is CASSPRLSGRYTDTQYF. The CDR3 DNA reads as TGTGCCAGCAGCCCCAGACTTAGCGGGAGATACACAGATACGCAGTATTTT. The V gene is TRBV7-2, the J gene TRBJ2-3, with 9 bases that match TRBD2. CDR1 and CDR2 from the germline V gene are SGHTA and FQGNSA. The V and J ends lost 5 bases and 2 bases, in that order; junction bases with no gene match: 11. This CDR3 spans 17 amino acids.

This chain joins TRBV15 and TRBJ2-7, with D possibly TRBD1 on 5 matching bases. The CDR3 has 16 residues. Trimming removed 1 base from V and 7 bases from J, with 20 bases in between. CDR1 is LNHNV, CDR2 YYDKDF, per germline (reference sequence). CDR3 bases: TGTGCCACCAGCAGAGTGCCAGTGCAGGGTATGGAAGAGCAGTACTTC. It translates to CATSRVPVQGMEEQYF.

This clonotype was seen many times. The V call is TRBV6-5, the J call TRBJ2-3, with D possibly matching TRBD2 (6 bases). Germline V gives CDR1 MNHEY, CDR2 SVGAGI. Trimming took off 2 bases at V and 1 base at J, with 13 bases between the two ends. There are 16 residues in the CDR3. The CDR3 nucleotides are TGTGCCAGCAGTTACGGGTTGGGACTGGGCACAGATACGCAGTATTTT. It is translated as CASSYGLGLGTDTQYF.

CDR3 loop: CASSLAAHGAWTQYF. The CDR3 DNA reads TGCGCCAGCAGCTTGGCCGCACATGGGGCGTGGACCCAGTACTTC. The chain has TRBV5-1 and TRBJ2-5; D may be TRBD1 (5 bases). Germline V CDR1 and CDR2: SGHRS, YFSETQ. V lost 0 bases to trimming and J lost 7 bases, with 16 bases between them. This CDR3 is built from 15 residues.

This clonotype showed up just a few times. The J gene is TRBJ2-7, the V gene TRBV5-1, with TRBD2 matching over 13 bases. Trimming at V came to 4 bases and at J to 6 bases, leaving 13 bases not matched to a gene. Looked up from germline, CDR1 is SGHRS and CDR2 is YFSETQ. The CDR3 is 17 residues long. CDR3 bases: TGCGCCAGCAGCCTCGGGACTAGCGGGACCATAAGGGGCGAGCAGTACTTC. Translation: CASSLGTSGTIRGEQYF.

V is TRBV29-1 and J is TRBJ2-5; 11 nucleotides line up with TRBD2. The germline gives CDR1 SQVTM, CDR2 ANQGSEA. The CDR3 runs 15 residues. The ends lost 2 bases at V and 4 bases at J; junction bases unmatched: 6. The CDR3 sequence is CSVEILAGARETQYF. The DNA of the CDR3 is TGCAGCGTTGAAATACTAGCGGGAGCCCGAGAGACCCAGTACTTC.

This clonotype has a handful of counts. The V call is TRBV5-8, the J call TRBJ1-1; a weak D match, TRBD1 (5 bases). The ends were cut back, 2 bases at V and 1 base at J, with 12 bases in the middle. The CDR3 is 15 amino acids. CDR1 is SGHTS and CDR2 is YDEGEE in the germline V gene. CDR3 sequence reads: CASSFRGRGNTEAFF. The CDR3 nucleotides read TGTGCCAGCAGCTTCCGGGGCCGGGGGAACACTGAAGCTTTCTTT.

This rearrangement joins TRBV5-1 to TRBJ2-1; D possibly corresponds to TRBD2 (5 bases). Germline lookup yields CDR1 SGHRS and CDR2 YFSETQ. Trimming left V 2 bases short and J 2 bases short, with 11 bases between. This CDR3 is built from 15 residues. CDR3 in DNA: TGCGCCAGCAGCTTAATGGCGGGCGCCTACAATGAGCAGTTCTTC. This codes for CASSLMAGAYNEQFF.

CDR3 sequence reads: CASSLLTGGKRYEQYF. CDR3 nucleotides: TGTGCCAGCAGTCTCCTGACAGGGGGAAAACGGTACGAGCAGTACTTC. The chain links TRBV27 to TRBJ2-7, with 9 positions matching TRBD1. Germline V gene sequence: CDR1 MNHEY, CDR2 SMNVEV (reference sequence). V shed 5 bases and J 4 bases; nucleotides not matched to a gene: 12. The CDR3 is made up of 16 amino acids.

The chain joins TRBV28 to TRBJ2-7; D is ambiguous. The CDR3 is made up of 13 amino acids. The V end lost 7 bases, the J end lost 1 base, and 11 bases lay between the germline ends. CDR1 and CDR2 from the germline V gene are MDHEN and SYDVKM. The CDR3 here is CASTVAASYEQYF. For the CDR3, the DNA is TGTGCCAGCACCGTCGCAGCATCCTACGAGCAGTACTTC.

V gene TRBV7-2 combines with J gene TRBJ2-2; 13 bases map to TRBD2. With 5 bases clipped from V and 6 bases from J, the junction kept 6 bases outside the gene matches. The germline V gene encodes CDR1 SGHTA and CDR2 FQGNSA. CDR3 length: 16 amino acids. In nucleotides, the CDR3 is TGTGCCAGCAGCCCGGGACTAGCGGGATTTGCCGGGGAGCTGTTTTTT. Translation gives CASSPGLAGFAGELFF.

This clonotype was counted only a few times. V usage is TRBV6-5 and J usage is TRBJ2-1; 8 bases are a match to TRBD2. This CDR3 is built from 19 residues. Germline V gives CDR1 MNHEY, CDR2 SVGAGI. Losses at the gene ends were 2 bases for V and 0 bases for J; bases not matched to a gene: 12. CDR3 residues: CASSYESLSGTSSYNEQFF. CDR3 bases: TGTGCCAGCAGTTACGAATCCTTATCCGGGACTAGCTCCTACAATGAGCAGTTCTTC.

The table lists this clonotype with many counts. The rearrangement joins TRBV7-9 to TRBJ2-5, with 7 bases fitting TRBD2. With 5 bases clipped from V and 2 bases from J, the junction kept 8 bases outside the gene matches. This CDR3 region has 15 residues. Germline V gene lookup returns CDR1 SEHNR and CDR2 FQNEAQ (reference sequence). In DNA, the CDR3 is TGTGCCAGCAGCCCCTGGACTAGGAGTCAAGAGACCCAGTACTTC. Translated, it gives CASSPWTRSQETQYF.

This clonotype was detected only a few times. The chain joins TRBV9 to TRBJ2-7; 7 bases map to TRBD2. J was trimmed by 2 bases and V by 6 bases; bases with no gene match: 8. CDR1 and CDR2 from the germline V gene are SGDLS and YYNGEE. The CDR3 has 14 amino acids. CDR3 in amino acids: CASNPGLAAYEQYF. The CDR3 DNA follows: TGTGCCAGCAACCCCGGTCTAGCGGCCTACGAGCAGTACTTC.

This clonotype appeared a few times. The chain recombines TRBV7-6 with TRBJ2-1, with 7 bases identical to TRBD2. V gave up 5 bases and J gave up 6 bases; unmatched junction bases: 7. The CDR3 loop spans 14 amino acids. CDR1 SGHVS and CDR2 FNYEAQ come from the germline V gene. The CDR3 spells CASSKAGLGNEQFF. The DNA for the CDR3 is TGTGCCAGCAGCAAAGCGGGGCTTGGCAATGAGCAGTTCTTC.

This clonotype was counted at least ten times. This rearrangement joins TRBV27 to TRBJ2-7; D remains unclear. Trimming shortened V by 1 base and J by 1 base, and 5 bases separated the two germline ends. Germline CDR1 MNHEY, CDR2 SMNVEV (reference sequence). CDR3 length: 13 amino acids. In nucleotides, the CDR3 is TGTGCCAGCAGTTTATTGGAATCCTACGAGCAGTACTTC. This encodes CASSLLESYEQYF.

This clonotype turned up a few times. The V gene is TRBV2, the J gene TRBJ2-1; 14 positions agree with TRBD2. This CDR3 is 18 amino acids long. Germline V gene sequence: CDR1 SNHLY, CDR2 FYNNEI. J was trimmed by 7 bases and V by 5 bases; bases with no gene match: 13. The CDR3 here is CASSRTGSGLAGANEQFF. The CDR3 DNA reads as TGTGCCAGCAGTCGGACAGGGTCGGGACTAGCGGGAGCAAATGAGCAGTTCTTC.